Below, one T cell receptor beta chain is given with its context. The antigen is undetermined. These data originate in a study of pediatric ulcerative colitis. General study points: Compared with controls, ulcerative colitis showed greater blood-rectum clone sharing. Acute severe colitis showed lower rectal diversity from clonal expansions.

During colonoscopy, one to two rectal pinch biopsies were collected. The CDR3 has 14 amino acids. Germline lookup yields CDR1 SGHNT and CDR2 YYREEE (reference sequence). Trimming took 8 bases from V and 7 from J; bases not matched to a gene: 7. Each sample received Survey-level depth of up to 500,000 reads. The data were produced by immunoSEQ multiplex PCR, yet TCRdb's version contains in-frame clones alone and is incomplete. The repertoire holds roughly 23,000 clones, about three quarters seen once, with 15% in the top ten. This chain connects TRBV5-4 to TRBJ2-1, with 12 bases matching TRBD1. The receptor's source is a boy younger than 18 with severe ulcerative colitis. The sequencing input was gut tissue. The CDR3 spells CARGDRGRLNEQFF. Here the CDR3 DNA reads TGTGCCAGGGGGGACAGGGGGCGCTTGAATGAGCAGTTCTTC.